These 31 T cell receptor beta chains share one sample of origin, sequenced in a study of Ad26.COV2.S vaccination and SARS-CoV-2 variants. Produced via immunoSEQ multiplex PCR; TCRdb's table is partial and in-frame only. The sample has 440,000 or so clones; roughly 87% are singletons. The treatment here: 15 to 20 received Ad26.COV2.S at low or high dose, single or two shots; five or six received placebo; per-sample allocation not given. Day 63 after the first injection of vaccine or placebo was the sampling time. The starting material was peripheral blood, obtained in a trial of Ad26.COV2.S vaccine versus placebo. Receptor source: a person aged 18 to 65 who received the Ad26.COV2.S COVID-19 vaccine or a placebo.

This sequence joins TRBV11-2 and TRBJ2-1, with 15 bases lining up with TRBD2. CDR3 length equals 16 residues. The V gene end was trimmed by 2 bases and the J gene end by 7 bases; junction bases not matched to a gene: 3. CDR1 and CDR2 from the germline V gene are SGHAT and FQNNGV. CDR3 sequence (DNA): TGTGCCAGCAGCTTACGGACTAGCGGGAGGGGGAATGAGCAGTTCTTC. Protein sequence: CASSLRTSGRGNEQFF.

The chain couples TRBV12-5 to TRBJ2-1; possible D gene TRBD2, 5 bases. Trimming removed 6 bases from V and 10 bases from J, with 19 bases in between. The germline gives CDR1 LGHNT, CDR2 FRNRAP. This CDR3 has 14 amino acids. For the CDR3, the DNA is TGTGCTAGTGGCCTTGAGGCTAGCCTGCACGAGCAGTTCTTC. Translated, it gives CASGLEASLHEQFF.

The chain recombines TRBV7-3 with TRBJ2-2; TRBD2 matches 13 bases. The CDR3 spans 17 residues. Per germline, CDR1 SGHTA and CDR2 FQGTGA. The J segment lost 7 bases and the V segment lost 5 bases, leaving 10 bases of the junction unmatched. CDR3 sequence reads: CASSPLAGGDDGGELFF. CDR3 in DNA: TGTGCCAGCAGCCCACTAGCGGGAGGGGATGATGGCGGGGAGCTGTTTTTT.

The chain employs TRBV29-1 and TRBJ2-5; D is possibly TRBD1 or TRBD2 (5 bases each). Per the germline V gene, CDR1 is SQVTM and CDR2 is ANQGSEA. V was clipped by 6 bases and J by 3 bases, with 17 bases between them. The CDR3 has 14 residues. In DNA form, the CDR3 reads TGCAGCGTCCAGGGCGGGCAATATAAAGAGACCCAGTACTTC. Translating gives CSVQGGQYKETQYF.

The chain couples TRBV6-2 or TRBV6-3 to TRBJ2-7; perhaps TRBD2 as D (6 bases). Trimming removed 6 bases from V and 2 bases from J, with 14 bases in between. The CDR3 sequence is 14 residues long. Germline values: CDR1 MNHEY, CDR2 SVGEGT. The CDR3 spells CASSKSGPTYEQYF. The CDR3 bases are TGTGCCAGCAGCAAAAGCGGGCCGACCTACGAGCAGTACTTC.

The rearrangement joins TRBV28 to TRBJ2-2; 8 nucleotides agree with TRBD1. CDR1 is MDHEN and CDR2 is SYDVKM in the germline V gene. Germline trimming cut 6 bases from V and 3 bases from J; bases unmatched to any gene: 3. The CDR3 length is 14 residues. The DNA for the CDR3 is TGTGCCAGCAGATCGGGACAGGACACCGGGGAGCTGTTTTTT. Translating it yields CASRSGQDTGELFF.

This clone was seen just once. CDR3 protein: CASRTSEYNEQFF. The DNA for the CDR3 is TGTGCCAGCAGGACTAGCGAATACAATGAGCAGTTCTTC. The chain links TRBV12-3 or TRBV12-4 to TRBJ2-1; 8 nucleotides agree with TRBD2. Losses at the gene ends were 6 bases for V and 4 bases for J; bases not matched to a gene: 2. The length of the CDR3 is 13 residues.

The chain has TRBV19 and TRBJ1-1; 8 bases are shared with TRBD1. Germline V lookup: CDR1 LNHDA, CDR2 SQIVND (reference sequence). J gave up 6 bases and V 6 bases, and 12 bases lay outside the gene matches. There are 15 residues in the CDR3. In DNA form, the CDR3 reads TGTGCCAGTAGACTCCCGGGACAGGCGATAGCTGAAGCTTTCTTT. This encodes CASRLPGQAIAEAFF.

The chain combines TRBV2 with TRBJ2-7, with D maybe TRBD2 (6 bases). This CDR3 contains 10 residues. The V end lost 3 bases, the J end lost 11 bases, and 8 bases lay between the germline ends. CDR1 is SNHLY, CDR2 FYNNEI, per germline. The CDR3 DNA sequence: TGTGCCAGCAGTGACGGGGGAAAGTACTTC. It is translated as CASSDGGKYF.

The chain has TRBV27 and TRBJ1-5, with D possibly being TRBD1 (6 bases). Trimming shortened V by 6 bases and J by 6 bases, and 15 bases separated the two germline ends. The CDR3 totals 14 residues. The germline V gene has CDR1 MNHEY and CDR2 SMNVEV (reference sequence). The CDR3 sequence: CASRGGAGLQPQHF. For the CDR3, the DNA is TGTGCCAGCAGGGGGGGGGCAGGGCTTCAGCCCCAGCATTTT.

The rearrangement joins TRBV7-9 to TRBJ1-1, with D hard to call. The CDR3 contains 14 residues. Per the germline V gene, CDR1 is SEHNR and CDR2 is FQNEAQ (reference sequence). The germline V and J ends were trimmed by 2 bases and 1 base, with 8 bases remaining between them. The CDR3 sequence is CASSLPRENTEAFF. The CDR3 DNA sequence: TGTGCCAGCAGCTTACCGCGGGAGAACACTGAAGCTTTCTTT.

The rearrangement links TRBV27 to TRBJ1-1, with TRBD1 as a possible D gene (5 bases). The CDR3 is 11 residues long. V lost 7 bases to trimming and J lost 8 bases, with 11 bases between them. Germline V CDR1 and CDR2: MNHEY, SMNVEV (reference sequence). The CDR3: CASIGRDEAFF. DNA for the CDR3: TGTGCCAGCATAGGGAGGGACGAAGCTTTCTTT.

The genes are TRBV6-6 and TRBJ1-1; TRBD1 aligns across 11 bases. The CDR3 contains 16 residues. Germline-derived CDR1 and CDR2 are MNHNY and SVGAGI (reference sequence). The V segment lost 2 bases and the J segment 10 bases; nucleotides outside the gene matches: 12. The CDR3 protein is CASSYTDAGTGGVAFF. The CDR3 nucleotides read TGTGCCAGCAGTTACACTGACGCTGGGACAGGGGGGGTAGCTTTCTTT.

J is TRBJ2-7 and V is TRBV27; 12 positions agree with TRBD1. Germline V gene data show CDR1 as MNHEY and CDR2 as SMNVEV (reference sequence). V lost 8 bases and J lost 7; bases outside the gene matches: 9. CDR3 size: 14 residues. CDR3 sequence (DNA): TGTGCCAGCTGCCCCGGGACAGGGGGCAAAGAGCAGTACTTC. This gives the protein CASCPGTGGKEQYF.

V usage is TRBV2 and J usage is TRBJ2-1, with 8 bases fitting TRBD1. Germline V gives CDR1 SNHLY, CDR2 FYNNEI. After removal of 5 bases from V and 8 bases from J, the junction contained 8 bases not matched to a gene. The CDR3 is 14 amino acids. The CDR3 loop is CASSPTGAADEQFF. The CDR3 DNA reads TGTGCCAGCAGTCCGACAGGGGCTGCCGATGAGCAGTTCTTC.

The chain has TRBV27 and TRBJ2-3; no clear D gene. Germline V gene data show CDR1 as MNHEY and CDR2 as SMNVEV (reference sequence). With 0 bases removed from V and 8 bases from J, the gap between germline ends came to 15 bases. The CDR3 has 15 residues. In DNA form, the CDR3 reads TGTGCCAGCAGTTTATCGATGCTCCTTGGATCTACGCAGTATTTT. It is translated as CASSLSMLLGSTQYF.

This clone occurred a few times. Other DNA sequences from this sample encode an identical CDR3 as well. Written as DNA, the CDR3 is TGTGCCAGCAGCTGGGGACAGGGGAACACTGAAGCTTTCTTT. Its protein is CASSWGQGNTEAFF. The rearrangement joins TRBV5-5 to TRBJ1-1, with 9 bases identical to TRBD1. V lost 3 bases to trimming and J lost 1 base; unmatched junction nucleotides: 1. Per the germline V gene, CDR1 is SGHKS and CDR2 is YYEKEE (reference sequence). The CDR3 sequence is 14 residues long.

The rearrangement uses TRBV7-2 and TRBJ2-3; TRBD1 agrees at 7 bases. This CDR3 comprises 15 residues. The germline gives CDR1 SGHTA, CDR2 FQGNSA. The ends lost 2 bases at V and 1 base at J; junction bases unmatched: 3. As DNA, the CDR3 is TGTGCCAGCAGCTTAAGGGACAGCGGCACAGATACGCAGTATTTT. It encodes CASSLRDSGTDTQYF.

The V gene is TRBV20-1, the J gene TRBJ2-6, with TRBD1 identical over 8 bases. This CDR3 has 17 amino acids. After removal of 3 bases from V and 1 base from J, the junction contained 8 bases not matched to a gene. Germline V gives CDR1 DFQATT, CDR2 SNEGSKA (reference sequence). The CDR3 sequence: CSASRTGSTSGANVLTF. The CDR3 DNA sequence: TGCAGTGCTAGTCGGACAGGGTCCACATCTGGGGCCAACGTCCTGACTTTC.

V gene TRBV4-1 combines with J gene TRBJ1-1; D perhaps matches TRBD1 (5 bases). V was cut by 2 bases and J by 1 base, with 23 bases left in between. Germline V gene sequence: CDR1 MGHRA, CDR2 YSYEKL. The CDR3 has 19 amino acids. The CDR3 loop is CASSQSLGPSSGGNTEAFF. The CDR3 DNA reads TGCGCCAGCAGCCAATCCCTGGGGCCGTCCAGTGGGGGGAACACTGAAGCTTTCTTT.

This clone was found a few times. The chain recombines TRBV5-1 with TRBJ2-5; TRBD1 matches at 9 bases. The germline V gene encodes CDR1 SGHRS and CDR2 YFSETQ. Trimming at V came to 5 bases and at J to 5 bases, leaving 13 bases not matched to a gene. There are 16 residues in the CDR3. The CDR3 sequence: CASSVEGQGRLETQYF. CDR3 sequence (DNA): TGCGCCAGCAGTGTGGAGGGACAGGGTCGGTTGGAGACCCAGTACTTC.

For this clone: The same CDR3 also results from other DNA sequences found in this sample. The rearrangement uses TRBV5-1 and TRBJ2-3; 12 positions agree with TRBD2. The CDR3 is 15 amino acids. V gave up 3 bases and J gave up 4 bases; unmatched junction bases: 3. Germline V gives CDR1 SGHRS, CDR2 YFSETQ. In DNA, the CDR3 is TGCGCCAGCAGCTCCCTAGCGGGAGGGCCAGATACGCAGTATTTT. Amino acids: CASSSLAGGPDTQYF.

This chain joins TRBV9 and TRBJ2-4, with 9 bases lining up with TRBD2. J lost 9 bases, V lost 0 bases, and 10 bases had no gene match. The CDR3 has 16 residues. Germline V CDR1 and CDR2: SGDLS, YYNGEE. The CDR3 DNA reads TGTGCCAGCAGCGTAGAAGGAGCGGGAGGATCGGGCATTCAGTACTTC. Residues: CASSVEGAGGSGIQYF.

This chain uses TRBV27 with TRBJ2-5; 7 bases match TRBD1. The CDR3 extends over 16 amino acids. V was clipped by 0 bases and J by 5 bases; unmatched bases: 9. Germline CDR1 and CDR2: MNHEY and SMNVEV (reference sequence). The CDR3 spells CASSLSGQGDLETQYF. The CDR3 DNA follows: TGTGCCAGCAGTTTATCCGGTCAGGGGGATCTGGAGACCCAGTACTTC.

The CDR3 nucleotides read TGTGCCAGCAGCTTAGCTCGCAGGCCTAATGAAAAACTGTTTTTT. Translation: CASSLARRPNEKLFF. This sequence joins TRBV7-6 and TRBJ1-4, with D unclear. Trimming removed 0 bases at V and 3 bases at J, with 8 bases between. This CDR3 spans 15 amino acids. The germline V gene encodes CDR1 SGHVS and CDR2 FNYEAQ.

The chain uses TRBV6-5 and TRBJ2-3, with 7 bases that match TRBD1. The trim removed 7 bases at V and 0 bases at J, leaving 4 bases unmatched. The CDR3 has 14 amino acids. From germline, CDR1 is MNHEY and CDR2 SVGAGI. The CDR3 is CASKTGASTDTQYF. CDR3 DNA sequence: TGTGCCAGCAAAACAGGGGCTAGCACAGATACGCAGTATTTT.

CDR3 nucleotide sequence: TGTGCCAGCAGTTCCCTACCCCGGAACACTGAAGCTTTCTTT. Amino acid sequence: CASSSLPRNTEAFF. The rearrangement uses TRBV28 and TRBJ1-1; D unresolved. V lost 4 bases and J lost 1, with 10 bases in between. This CDR3 comprises 14 residues. Germline V CDR1 and CDR2: MDHEN, SYDVKM.

The chain combines TRBV11-3 with TRBJ2-2; 8 bases are shared with TRBD1. Germline V gene data show CDR1 as SGHNT and CDR2 as YENEEA. The V and J ends lost 4 bases and 2 bases, in that order; junction bases with no gene match: 3. This CDR3 comprises 15 residues. The CDR3 loop is CASSSGQANTGELFF. The CDR3 bases are TGTGCCAGCAGCTCGGGACAGGCAAACACCGGGGAGCTGTTTTTT. The entire variable domain, with the rest obtained from reference TRBV11-3 and TRBJ2-2, is as follows: EAGVVQSPRYKIIEKKQPVAFWCNPISGHNTLYWYLQNLGQGPELLIRYENEEAVDDSQLPKDRFSAERLKGVDSTLKIQPAELGDSAVYLCASSSGQANTGELFFGEGSRLTVL.

The rearrangement uses TRBV6-5 and TRBJ2-7, with 7 bases lining up with TRBD1. CDR3 size: 15 residues. The V and J ends lost 0 bases and 4 bases, in that order; junction bases with no gene match: 6. Germline values: CDR1 MNHEY, CDR2 SVGAGI. The CDR3 is CASSYSSKQGYEQYF. The CDR3 DNA follows: TGTGCCAGCAGTTACTCGAGTAAACAGGGGTACGAGCAGTACTTC.

This clone was recorded once. The chain combines TRBV5-5 with TRBJ2-2, with D perhaps assigned TRBD1 or TRBD2 (5 bases each). CDR1 is SGHKS, CDR2 YYEKEE, per germline (reference sequence). V was cut by 2 bases and J by 7 bases, with 15 bases left in between. The CDR3 sequence is 15 residues long. CDR3 in amino acids: CASSLEGWANGELFF. CDR3 sequence (DNA): TGTGCCAGCAGCTTAGAGGGGTGGGCGAACGGGGAGCTGTTTTTT.

This chain joins TRBV6-6 and TRBJ1-5; 7 nucleotides align to TRBD1. This CDR3 is built from 13 residues. Germline CDR1 is MNHNY and CDR2 is SVGAGI (reference sequence). V was clipped by 5 bases and J by 4 bases; unmatched bases: 2. CDR3 region: CASSPTGNQPQHF. In DNA form, the CDR3 reads TGTGCCAGCAGTCCGACAGGGAATCAGCCCCAGCATTTT.